Given below is one T cell receptor beta chain in context. The target of this receptor is not known. Base qualities are not at hand, and no much larger clone is one base apart. This sample was included in a study of shared clonotypes between healthy human individuals (TCRdb year 2020). At the level of the whole study: Two women and a few men aged 18 to 49 years were included in the cohort. Different laboratories and diverse techniques were used to prepare libraries and sequence TCR repertoires, to increase sequencing depth and limit assay-specific biases. For each donor, three plates each were used for CD4 naive and CD4 memory, two plates were used for CD8 naive, and one plate was used for CD8 memory. To estimate repertoire size and how much clonotypes are shared between individuals, the study performed deep sequencing of blood TCR repertoires from 4 to 6 healthy adults. Each donor's leukapheresis produced roughly between roughly 0.85 and 10 billion PBMCs. Study-wide conclusions, independent of this receptor: Sampling was restricted to blood, and TCR repertoires in tissues likely differ from the TCR repertoires found in blood. Larger estimated clonotype richness was generally found for naive subsets than for memory subsets. Compared with non-shared clonotypes, the clonotypes found in all four sorted-subset donors had higher generation probabilities. Rarefaction of sorted-subset datasets indicated incomplete sequencing despite the large sequencing depth. The small number of donors limited the genetic and exposure-history diversity represented. Pairwise subsampling indicated that sequencing depth was expected to affect the degree of clonotype sharing among donors. Approximately 5% of naive CD4, roughly 3.6% of naive CD8, roughly 2.4% of memory CD4, and about 0.4% of memory CD8 clonotypes were shared across several donors.

Using the deep immunoSEQ assay, TCR CDR3 regions were amplified from genomic DNA by multiplex PCR. For each cell subset, the extracted genomic DNA was distributed evenly across all wells of several immunoSEQ 96-well plates, and each plate served as one replicate. For sorted subsets, 150 to 200 ng genomic DNA, equal to 25,000 to 35,000 T cell genomes, was loaded into each replicate PCR. Purified libraries were quantified with a Qubit 3.0 fluorometer, sized on a Bioanalyzer 2100, and re-quantified with the KAPA Library Quantification kit. Every immunoSEQ 96-well plate was sequenced on a dedicated single-read 150-cycle Illumina NextSeq 550 flow cell. On the study's bioinformatics: Because the immunoSEQ output included only junctional sequences and no quality scores, the filtering could not be the same as the filtering used for full-length reads. To assign V/J genes and CDR3, sequences were annotated using PyIR, a Python wrapper for IgBLAST v1.9, with IMGT germline references. Reads were removed for weak V/J assignments (E-value above 1e-6), missing CDR3, stop codons, out-of-frame junctions, or ambiguous translated residues. A V3J clonotype was defined by an identical inferred V gene, J gene, and CDR3 amino acid sequence. Percentage overlap between repertoires was calculated by dividing the number of shared unique clonotypes by the size of the smaller repertoire. RTK rarefaction, the Chao1 estimator, and Recon v2.1 estimates of unobserved clonotypes were used to assess repertoire richness. For all TCRbeta clonotypes obtained by the gDNA method from a handful of donors, generation probabilities were computed with OLGA. Entries here come from immuneACCESS through TCRdb and include only in-frame sequences with V and J called. Some clones fail to appear in such tables; in the studies checked, an unresolved V gene covers under half of the shortfall, and the cause of the remainder is unknown. The V and J calls and clone size were taken over from that table, and D and trimming were inferred from the DNA. The sample table shows more than 2,000,000 clones, and approximately 93% are seen once. Roughly 0.36% of the sample belongs to the ten largest clones.

For this chain, trimming is 1 base at the V end and 1 base at the J end, and the number of junction bases without a gene match is 6. Based on the germline V gene, the CDR1 and CDR2 sequences are MNHNS and SASEGT. From the cysteine through the phenylalanine, the CDR3 covers 16 amino acids. The CDR3 DNA has 48 bases and is translated from base 1. Healthy HIV-negative adults with no recently reported acute infections or vaccinations were included as donors. Every donor was a Caucasian adult residing in Nashville, Tennessee, USA. CD4+ T cells were enriched by magnetic negative selection; naive cells were then positively selected on CD45RA, and the negative fraction formed the memory subset. Blood was collected by leukapheresis, and PBMCs were isolated by Ficoll-Histopaque density gradient centrifugation and then cryopreserved in liquid nitrogen vapor phase. Analytical flow cytometry was used to check the purity and quantity of each magnetically sorted T cell population. Genomic DNA was isolated from every sorted fraction and measured by UV absorbance on a Nanodrop 2000c.

The clonotype was recovered from a man between 18 and 29 years old in good health. Some clones in this sample may be carry-over from other donors' samples. The chain is encoded by TRBV6-1 joined to TRBJ2-7; TRBD2 aligns with 8 central bases. Sequenced input: naive CD4+ T cells from PBMCs. The sample's cell subset or site label, decoded: CD45RA+ positively selected. The CDR3 protein: CASSEGPAGASYEQYF. The bases are TGTGCCAGCAGTGAAGGCCCAGCGGGAGCGTCCTACGAGCAGTACTTC.